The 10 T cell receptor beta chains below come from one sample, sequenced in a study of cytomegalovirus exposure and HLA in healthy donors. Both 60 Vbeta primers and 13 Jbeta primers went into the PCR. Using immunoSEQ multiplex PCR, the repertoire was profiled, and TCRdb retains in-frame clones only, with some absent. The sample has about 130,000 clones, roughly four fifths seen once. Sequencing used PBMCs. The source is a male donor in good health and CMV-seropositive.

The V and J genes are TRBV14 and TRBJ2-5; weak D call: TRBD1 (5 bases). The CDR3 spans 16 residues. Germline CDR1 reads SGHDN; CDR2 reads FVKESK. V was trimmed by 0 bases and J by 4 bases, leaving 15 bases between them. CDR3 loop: CASSQDMGLGLETQYF. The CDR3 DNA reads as TGTGCCAGCAGCCAAGATATGGGGCTGGGATTAGAGACCCAGTACTTC.

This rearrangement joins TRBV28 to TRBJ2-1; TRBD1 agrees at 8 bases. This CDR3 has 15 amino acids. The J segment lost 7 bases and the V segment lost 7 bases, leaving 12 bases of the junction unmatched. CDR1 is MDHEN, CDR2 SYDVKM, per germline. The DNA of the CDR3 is TGTGCCAGCAATATCGCAGGGACAGGAAAGAATGAGCAGTTCTTC. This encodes CASNIAGTGKNEQFF.

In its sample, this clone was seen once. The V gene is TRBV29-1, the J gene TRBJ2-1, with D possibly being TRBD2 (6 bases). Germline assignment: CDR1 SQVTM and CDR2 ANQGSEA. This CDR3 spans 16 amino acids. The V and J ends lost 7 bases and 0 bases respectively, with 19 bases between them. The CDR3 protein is CSAGGWTGSSYNEQFF. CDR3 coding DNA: TGCAGCGCCGGAGGGTGGACGGGGAGCTCCTACAATGAGCAGTTCTTC.

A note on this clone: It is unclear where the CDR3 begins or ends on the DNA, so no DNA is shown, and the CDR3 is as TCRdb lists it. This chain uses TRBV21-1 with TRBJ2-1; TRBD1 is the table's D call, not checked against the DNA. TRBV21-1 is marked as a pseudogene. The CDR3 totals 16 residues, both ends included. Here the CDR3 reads CASSKVGRGSYNEQFF.

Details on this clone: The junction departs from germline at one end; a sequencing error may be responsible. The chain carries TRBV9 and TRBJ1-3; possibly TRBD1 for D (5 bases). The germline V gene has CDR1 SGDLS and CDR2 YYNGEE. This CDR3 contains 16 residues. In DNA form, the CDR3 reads TGTGCCAGCAGCGGCCGACAGATTAGCTCTGGAAACACCGTATATTTT. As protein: CASSGRQISSGNTVYF. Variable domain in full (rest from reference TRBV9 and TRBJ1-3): DSGVTQTPKHLITATGQRVTLRCSPRSGDLSVYWYQQSLDQGLQFLIQYYNGEERAKGNILERFSAQQFPDLHSELNLSSLELGDSALYFCASSGRQISSGNTVYFGEGSWLTVV.

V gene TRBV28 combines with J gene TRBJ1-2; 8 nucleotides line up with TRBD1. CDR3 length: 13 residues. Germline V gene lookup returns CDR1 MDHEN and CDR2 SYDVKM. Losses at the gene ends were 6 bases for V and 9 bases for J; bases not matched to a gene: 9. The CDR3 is CASRYPGQDRYTF. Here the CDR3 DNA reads TGTGCCAGCAGATATCCGGGACAGGATCGCTACACCTTC.

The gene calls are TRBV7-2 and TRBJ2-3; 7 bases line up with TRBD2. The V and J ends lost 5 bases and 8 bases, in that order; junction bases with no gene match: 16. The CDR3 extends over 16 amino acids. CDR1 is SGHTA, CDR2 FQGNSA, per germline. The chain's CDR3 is CASSPFVGGGGGTQYF. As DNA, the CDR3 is TGTGCCAGCAGCCCGTTTGTGGGAGGTGGGGGGGGTACGCAGTATTTT.

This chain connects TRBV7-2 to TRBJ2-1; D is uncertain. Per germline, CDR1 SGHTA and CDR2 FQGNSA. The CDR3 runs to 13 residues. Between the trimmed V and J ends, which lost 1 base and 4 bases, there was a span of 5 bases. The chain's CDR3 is CASSLVRYNEQFF. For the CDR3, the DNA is TGTGCCAGCAGCTTAGTCAGATACAATGAGCAGTTCTTC.

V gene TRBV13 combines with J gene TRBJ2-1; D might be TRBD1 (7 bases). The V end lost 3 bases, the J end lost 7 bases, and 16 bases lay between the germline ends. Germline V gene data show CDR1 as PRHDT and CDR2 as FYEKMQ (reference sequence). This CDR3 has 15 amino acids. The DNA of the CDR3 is TGTGCCAGCAGCTTCTCTCCGACAGGGAGGAATGAGCAGTTCTTC. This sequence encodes CASSFSPTGRNEQFF.

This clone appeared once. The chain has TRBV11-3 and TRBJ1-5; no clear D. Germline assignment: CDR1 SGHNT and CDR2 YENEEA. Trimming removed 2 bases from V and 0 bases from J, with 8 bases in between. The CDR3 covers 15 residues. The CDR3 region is CASSLFEGSNQPQHF. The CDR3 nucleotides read TGTGCCAGCAGCTTATTCGAGGGTAGCAATCAGCCCCAGCATTTT.